Listed below are T cell receptor beta chains from one sample, sequenced in a study of blood T cell repertoires in COVID-19. The repertoire was sequenced with immunoSEQ multiplex PCR; TCRdb's copy has only in-frame clones and lacks some. The profile shows just over 650,000 clones, 90% of them singletons. The source material was peripheral blood. The receptors were sampled from a woman under 30 with acute or convalescent COVID-19. Both conserved end residues are part of each CDR3. The D gene is left open where the match is weak. Not every row has a clone size; where given, it reads once, few, many or a size class.

DNA,CDR3,J,size,D,V,length
TGTGCCAGCAGTTGGGGGGACAGCTTTGAAGCTTTCTTT,CASSWGDSFEAFF,TRBJ1-1,NA,TRBD1,TRBV6-6,13
TGTGCCAGCAGCTTGCTTCGGGCGGGGATAAGGTACGAGCAGTACTTC,CASSLLRAGIRYEQYF,TRBJ2-7,NA,NA,TRBV5-6,16
TGTGCCAGCAGCTTGCGGGGCCAGAACAATGAGCAGTTCTTC,CASSLRGQNNEQFF,TRBJ2-1,NA,NA,TRBV7-2,14
TGTGCCTGGAGTTTCCCCCTGGACCGTGGGGGGGGTGAAAAACTGTTTTTT,CAWSFPLDRGGGEKLFF,TRBJ1-4,once,NA,TRBV30,17
TGTGCCAGCAGTTACAGGGGTGGAGAGGGCTACACCTTC,CASSYRGGEGYTF,TRBJ1-2,NA,TRBD1,TRBV27,13
TGCGCCACCTTGAAGTCAGGGGGGTGGTATGGCTACACCTTC,CATLKSGGWYGYTF,TRBJ1-2,NA,TRBD1,TRBV10-1,14
TGTGCCTGGAGTAGGAGCTCTGGAAACACCATATATTTT,CAWSRSSGNTIYF,TRBJ1-3,NA,NA,TRBV30,13
TGTGCCAGAAGCCAGGACAGGGAAGACACCGGGGAGCTGTTTTTT,CARSQDREDTGELFF,TRBJ2-2,NA,NA,TRBV7-5,15
TGTGCCAGCAGTTCACAGATGAACTATGGCTACACCTTC,CASSSQMNYGYTF,TRBJ1-2,NA,NA,TRBV12-3/TRBV12-4,13
TGCGCCAGCAGCCAAGAAGGTCCTGGCGACAGGCCCTGGGACATTCAGTACTTC,CASSQEGPGDRPWDIQYF,TRBJ2-4,NA,NA,TRBV4-3,18
TGCGCCAGCAGCTTGGGGGTTAACAGGGGGCGCCGGGTTGTTGAAGCTTTCTTT,CASSLGVNRGRRVVEAFF,TRBJ1-1,NA,TRBD1,TRBV5-1,18
TGTGCCAGCAGCTTTCGAGGGCATCAGCCCCAGCATTTT,CASSFRGHQPQHF,TRBJ1-5,NA,NA,TRBV7-2,13
TGTGCCAGCAGCCAAGCGCAGGAAACCTCTGGAAACACCATATATTTT,CASSQAQETSGNTIYF,TRBJ1-3,NA,NA,TRBV4-2,16
TGTGCCAGCAGCCAAGTGGGGCTCAGGAGCGGCTACACCTTC,CASSQVGLRSGYTF,TRBJ1-2,NA,NA,TRBV14,14
TGTGCCAGCAGCGTAGCAGGTTTCCCCTACGAGCAGTACTTC,CASSVAGFPYEQYF,TRBJ2-7,NA,NA,TRBV9,14
TGTGCCAGCAGCCAAGTAACCGCCACAGGGAGATATAATGAAAAACTGTTTTTT,CASSQVTATGRYNEKLFF,TRBJ1-4,NA,NA,TRBV14,18
TGCGCCAGCGCGACAGGGGCCCCTAACTATGGCTACACCTTC,CASATGAPNYGYTF,TRBJ1-2,NA,TRBD1,TRBV5-1,14
TGTGCCAGCAGAATACAGGAGTACCAAGAGACCCAGTACTTC,CASRIQEYQETQYF,TRBJ2-5,NA,NA,TRBV6-5,14
TGTGCCTGCCAGGACCGTCCCTGGGGCAACTATGGCTACACCTTC,CACQDRPWGNYGYTF,TRBJ1-2,once,NA,TRBV30,15
TGTGCCAGCAGCTTAGTGGGGGGGCCTAATGAAAAACTGTTTTTT,CASSLVGGPNEKLFF,TRBJ1-4,once,NA,TRBV7-2,15
TGTGCCAGCAGCAGGGGCACCTACGAGCAGTACTTC,CASSRGTYEQYF,TRBJ2-7,NA,NA,TRBV27,12
TGTGCCAGCAGCTTAGATCTCCGGTCGTTAAACACCATATATTTT,CASSLDLRSLNTIYF,TRBJ1-3,NA,NA,TRBV11-2,15
TGCGCCAGCAGCTTGGGGTCGGAACAGGGAAGGAGCTACACCTTC,CASSLGSEQGRSYTF,TRBJ1-2,NA,NA,TRBV5-1,15
TGTGCCTGGAGCGAGGACAGGGCGGCACCCCTCCACTTT,CAWSEDRAAPLHF,TRBJ1-6,NA,TRBD1,TRBV30,13
TGTGCCAGCAGCTTACACTACTTCCCCGGGACAGGGTCCTACGAGCAGTACTTC,CASSLHYFPGTGSYEQYF,TRBJ2-7,NA,TRBD1,TRBV11-2,18
TGTGCCAGCAGCTTAAAGTTTTGGGGAGGCGATGAGCAGTTCTTC,CASSLKFWGGDEQFF,TRBJ2-1,NA,NA,TRBV7-9,15
TGTGCCATCAGTGAGTCGGCGCAGGGTTCCGAAAAACTGTTTTTT,CAISESAQGSEKLFF,TRBJ1-4,few,NA,TRBV10-3,15
TGTGCCAGCAGCTTGACAGCCACCTCTGGAAACACCATATATTTT,CASSLTATSGNTIYF,TRBJ1-3,NA,NA,TRBV5-5,15
TGTGCCAGCAGCAAACAGGGAGCTAACTATGGCTACACCTTC,CASSKQGANYGYTF,TRBJ1-2,NA,NA,TRBV3-1/TRBV3-2,14
TGTGCCAGCAGTTCGAGGATTTATGGCTACACCTTC,CASSSRIYGYTF,TRBJ1-2,few,NA,TRBV28,12
TGTGCCAGCAGCCTGCCAGGCTATGGCTACACCTTC,CASSLPGYGYTF,TRBJ1-2,NA,NA,TRBV3-1/TRBV3-2,12
TGTGCCAGCAGCAGTCGTGCTACAGGGGGAGATACGCAGTATTTT,CASSSRATGGDTQYF,TRBJ2-3,NA,NA,TRBV21-1,15
TGCGCCAGCAGTCCTCGGGGGGGGCAGAACGCCGGGGAGCTGTTTTTT,CASSPRGGQNAGELFF,TRBJ2-2,once,TRBD2,TRBV4-3,16
TGTGCCAGCACTGAGGGGGGGGCAGGGCAGCCCCAGCATTTT,CASTEGGAGQPQHF,TRBJ1-5,few,NA,TRBV2,14
TGCGCCAGCAGCCAAGATAGGGGTTTAGGGGGAGATACGCAGTATTTT,CASSQDRGLGGDTQYF,TRBJ2-3,NA,NA,TRBV4-3,16
TGTGCCAGCAGTTACCGGGGGGGTGGAAACACTGAAGCTTTCTTT,CASSYRGGGNTEAFF,TRBJ1-1,NA,NA,TRBV6-5,15
TGTGCCAGCAGTGCCCTGGCGGGGGGGTCCACAGATACGCAGTATTTT,CASSALAGGSTDTQYF,TRBJ2-3,NA,TRBD2,TRBV6-1,16
TGTGCCACCCAAAGGACAGGGGTGGAGCAGTACTTC,CATQRTGVEQYF,TRBJ2-7,NA,TRBD1,TRBV6-5,12
TGTGCCTGGTCTAGGACAGGGGGCACTGAAGCTTTCTTT,CAWSRTGGTEAFF,TRBJ1-1,NA,TRBD1,TRBV30,13
TGTGCCAGTACGGGCAGGGGGGAGAAGGGAAGTGACGAGCAGTACTTC,CASTGRGEKGSDEQYF,TRBJ2-7,NA,NA,TRBV19,16
TGCAGCGTTGATGGTCAGGGGGCAGAAGCTTTCTTT,CSVDGQGAEAFF,TRBJ1-1,NA,TRBD1,TRBV29-1,12
TGTGCCAGTAGTGAAACTGGACTGAACGCTAACTATGGCTACACCTTC,CASSETGLNANYGYTF,TRBJ1-2,NA,NA,TRBV19,16
TGTGCCAGCACGGACAGCCAAAGGAACACTGAAGCTTTCTTT,CASTDSQRNTEAFF,TRBJ1-1,NA,NA,TRBV19,14
TGTGCCAGCCTCCCGGACAGCGGAAATGAAAAACTGTTTTTT,CASLPDSGNEKLFF,TRBJ1-4,NA,NA,TRBV2,14
TGCGCCAGCCGACCCGCTCTAGCGGCCTACAATGAGCAGTTCTTC,CASRPALAAYNEQFF,TRBJ2-1,NA,TRBD2,TRBV5-1,15
TGTGCCAGCAGAGACCGGTGGGGGCCTAGATACAATGAGCAGTTCTTC,CASRDRWGPRYNEQFF,TRBJ2-1,NA,NA,TRBV6-8,16
TGTGCCACCAGCAGATCCGGGGGAGTTGGGGAAAACACCATATATTTT,CATSRSGGVGENTIYF,TRBJ1-3,NA,NA,TRBV15,16
TGTGCCAGCGGGACAGGAACTTTTAACTATGGCTACACCTTC,CASGTGTFNYGYTF,TRBJ1-2,NA,TRBD1,TRBV15,14
TGTGCCAGTAGTATAGACAGGACAGGACACTCTGGGGCCAACGTCCTGACTTTC,CASSIDRTGHSGANVLTF,TRBJ2-6,NA,TRBD1,TRBV19,18
TGTGCCAGCAGATCCCCAACCGGGGGGGCCTACAATGAGCAGTTCTTC,CASRSPTGGAYNEQFF,TRBJ2-1,NA,TRBD2,TRBV7-2,16
TGCGCCAGCAGGTTGGGGCAAAACTATGGCTACACCTTC,CASRLGQNYGYTF,TRBJ1-2,NA,NA,TRBV5-1,13
TGTGCCAGTAGTATAGCGAGCCCGTGGGGCGCGACAATCATGAACACTGAAGCTTTCTTT,CASSIASPWGATIMNTEAFF,TRBJ1-1,NA,NA,TRBV19,20
TGTGCCAGCAGTTTACGACAGGGTCCCTGGTACGAGCAGTACTTC,CASSLRQGPWYEQYF,TRBJ2-7,NA,TRBD1,TRBV27,15
TGTGCCAGCAGCCCCCCCGGACAGACCGACACCGGGGAGCTGTTTTTT,CASSPPGQTDTGELFF,TRBJ2-2,NA,NA,TRBV7-9,16
TGTGCCAGCAGCTTAGAAACAGGCTACGAGCAGTACTTC,CASSLETGYEQYF,TRBJ2-7,NA,NA,TRBV11-3,13